Reported below is one TCR beta chain. Its target is not known. This sample was included in a study of beta chain features in type 1 diabetes. Overall study findings and caveats: Type 1 diabetes patients had TCRB CDR3s that were shorter (moderately but significantly so) in all four CD4+ subsets.

This CDR3 spans 12 amino acids. Germline CDR1 SEHNR, CDR2 FQNEAQ (reference sequence). Between the trimmed V and J ends, which lost 10 bases and 3 bases, there was a span of 13 bases. As every portion of the isolated RNA was reverse transcribed, the sequencing read expressed TCRB transcripts. Profiled with immunoSEQ multiplex PCR; TCRdb holds only in-frame clones, not every one. The table records some 270,000 clones, roughly 10% of them present only once. The chain carries TRBV7-9 and TRBJ2-7; a possible D gene is TRBD1 (7 bases). Sequencing was done on a sample of naive CD4+ T cells from blood. The TCR was taken from a man aged 25-40 years with type 1 diabetes. As DNA, the CDR3 is TGTGCCACCCAGGGGGGAGGCTACGAGCAGTACTTC. This encodes CATQGGGYEQYF.